There are many counts of the clone carrying this TCR beta chain. This entry is derived from a study of T-cell reconstitution after alpha-beta-depleted transplantation in children. Preparation of the TCRbeta library involved a method that used unique molecular identifiers. TCRdb redid the calling of the PCR reads with MiXCR, one entry per CDR3 protein. In the table there are some 70,000 distinct CDR3 sequences, roughly 4.5% of which are singletons. The CDR3 spans 13 residues. The input for sequencing was PBMCs, mostly from graft donor cells, taken 180 days after TCRalphabeta/CD19-depleted stem cell transplant. The V call is TRBV21-1, the J call TRBJ2-7; the D call of TRBD1 is as the table states it, not checked on the DNA. TRBV21-1 is a listed pseudogene. The clonotype comes from a boy less than two years old who had a stem cell transplant for acute myeloid leukemia, so the T cells may come from the graft donor. The CDR3 DNA reads as TGTGCCAGCAGGGGACAAGGGGCCTACGAGCAGTACTTC. Encoded protein: CASRGQGAYEQYF.